This entry lists 26 T cell receptor beta chains sequenced from one sample in a study of blood T cell repertoires in COVID-19. TCRdb's copy holds only in-frame clones and misses some; the assay was immunoSEQ multiplex PCR. The sample records 140,000 or so clones, 65% to 90% being singletons. The material sequenced was peripheral blood. The origin of the receptors is a man over 45 with acute or convalescent COVID-19.

The chain recombines TRBV21-1 with TRBJ1-1. TRBV21-1 is labeled a pseudogene. This CDR3 has 17 residues. CDR3 sequence: CASSHDIATPIRTEAFF. The DNA for the CDR3 is TGTGCCAGCAGCCATGATATAGCTACGCCAATTCGCACTGAAGCTTTCTTT.

This clone was detected only a few times. In DNA, the CDR3 is TGTGCCAGCAGCTTAGACCCGGCCAGGAATTCACCCCTCCACTTT. It encodes CASSLDPARNSPLHF. The rearrangement joins TRBV7-9 to TRBJ1-6; D unresolved. Germline-derived CDR1 and CDR2 are SEHNR and FQNEAQ (reference sequence). This CDR3 is 15 amino acids long. V gave up 1 base and J gave up 7 bases, with 11 bases separating them.

The table lists this clone with a few counts. The V gene is TRBV7-6, the J gene TRBJ1-2; 8 positions match TRBD1. The CDR3 is 13 residues long. V was pared by 5 bases and J by 8 bases, with 7 bases of the junction left unmatched. Germline loops: CDR1 SGHVS, CDR2 FNYEAQ. Here the CDR3 DNA reads TGTGCCAGCAGCGACCAGGGGGCGAAGGGCTACACCTTC. Translation: CASSDQGAKGYTF.

The V call is TRBV11-3, the J call TRBJ2-2; 15 nucleotides agree with TRBD2. Germline trimming cut 5 bases from V and 6 bases from J; bases unmatched to any gene: 1. The CDR3 covers 15 residues. Per germline, CDR1 SGHNT and CDR2 YENEEA. CDR3 bases: TGTGCCAGCAGCCGGACTAGCGGGGGGGCCGGGGAGCTGTTTTTT. Protein: CASSRTSGGAGELFF.

CDR3 loop: CASSFAEVQETQYF. CDR3 bases: TGCGCCAGCAGCTTCGCGGAGGTCCAAGAGACCCAGTACTTC. The V and J genes are TRBV5-1 and TRBJ2-5, with TRBD2 as a possible D gene (5 bases). This CDR3 is built from 14 residues. V was clipped by 2 bases and J by 1 base, with 9 bases between them. CDR1 is SGHRS and CDR2 is YFSETQ in the germline V gene.

The chain joins TRBV6-5 to TRBJ1-1; the D gene is possibly TRBD1 (6 bases). The germline CDR1 and CDR2 sequences are MNHEY and SVGAGI. This CDR3 has 15 amino acids. Deletions cut 5 bases from V and 4 bases from J, with 17 bases between. CDR3 in amino acids: CASSRVGGAGTEAFF. CDR3 coding DNA: TGTGCCAGCAGTCGGGTAGGGGGGGCTGGCACTGAAGCTTTCTTT.

This chain links TRBV18 with TRBJ1-4; D ambiguous. Germline lookup yields CDR1 KGHSH and CDR2 LQKENI. The CDR3 is 14 residues long. V was clipped by 4 bases and J by 0 bases, with 6 bases between them. The CDR3: CASSQSATNEKLFF. As DNA, the CDR3 is TGTGCCAGCTCACAGAGTGCAACTAATGAAAAACTGTTTTTT.

The V call is TRBV2, the J call TRBJ2-1; 11 bases fit TRBD2. The length of the CDR3 is 17 residues. J was trimmed by 7 bases and V by 0 bases; bases with no gene match: 8. CDR1 is SNHLY and CDR2 is FYNNEI in the germline V gene. Here the CDR3 reads CASSEAAGSGRGNEQFF. CDR3 nucleotides: TGTGCCAGCAGTGAAGCCGCGGGTAGCGGGAGGGGTAATGAGCAGTTCTTC.

J is TRBJ2-7 and V is TRBV19; 8 nucleotides match TRBD2. Germline lookup yields CDR1 LNHDA and CDR2 SQIVND (reference sequence). The trim removed 3 bases at V and 4 bases at J, leaving 5 bases unmatched. The CDR3 extends over 14 amino acids. DNA for the CDR3: TGTGCCAGTAGTATGCGGACTAGCAGGTACGAGCAGTACTTC. Amino acid sequence: CASSMRTSRYEQYF.

This rearrangement joins TRBV28 to TRBJ1-2, with D possibly matching TRBD1 (6 bases). V was pared by 5 bases and J by 3 bases, with 10 bases between. The CDR3 is 13 residues long. CDR1 MDHEN and CDR2 SYDVKM come from the germline V gene. CDR3 amino acids: CASSIRQDYGYTF. CDR3 nucleotides: TGTGCCAGCAGTATCCGACAGGACTATGGCTACACCTTC.

This chain connects TRBV5-6 to TRBJ1-4; D is unclear. CDR1 and CDR2 (germline): SGHDT, YYEEEE. V was shortened by 0 bases and J by 0 bases, with 12 bases between the two germline ends. CDR3 length equals 17 residues. Here the CDR3 reads CASSLVGLGATNEKLFF. In DNA form, the CDR3 reads TGTGCCAGCAGCTTGGTTGGGCTGGGCGCAACTAATGAAAAACTGTTTTTT.

This clone has only one observation. The chain has TRBV5-8 and TRBJ2-1; TRBD1 matches at 7 bases. The CDR3 sequence is 15 residues long. The germline gives CDR1 SGHTS, CDR2 YDEGEE. The V gene end was trimmed by 3 bases and the J gene end by 0 bases; junction bases not matched to a gene: 3. The CDR3 spells CASSSGTDSYNEQFF. CDR3 nucleotide sequence: TGTGCCAGCAGCTCCGGGACAGACTCCTACAATGAGCAGTTCTTC.

The chain is built from TRBV7-9 and TRBJ1-2; 7 positions match TRBD1. The junction had 6 bases not matched to a gene; V was cut back by 4 bases and J by 1 base. Germline CDR1 SEHNR, CDR2 FQNEAQ (reference sequence). The CDR3 is made up of 15 amino acids. CDR3 amino acids: CASSSRQGDNYGYTF. The CDR3 DNA reads TGTGCCAGCAGCTCCAGGCAGGGGGATAACTATGGCTACACCTTC.

The V and J genes are TRBV28 and TRBJ2-7; maybe TRBD1 (6 bases). V was pared by 8 bases and J by 6 bases, with 14 bases between. This CDR3 contains 12 residues. The germline gives CDR1 MDHEN, CDR2 SYDVKM. In DNA, the CDR3 is TGTGCCAGCGGCTCTCAGGGGTCCGAGCAGTACTTC. It translates to CASGSQGSEQYF.

The genes are TRBV5-1 and TRBJ2-3; 7 bases are a match to TRBD2. The length of the CDR3 is 11 residues. Germline CDR1 reads SGHRS; CDR2 reads YFSETQ. With 6 bases clipped from V and 5 bases from J, the junction kept 0 bases outside the gene matches. The CDR3 nucleotides are TGCGCCAGCAAGCGGGAAGATACGCAGTATTTT. Its protein product is CASKREDTQYF.

The CDR3 protein is CASSPRTYSLKKTGTQETQYF. The DNA for the CDR3 is TGTGCCAGCTCACCACGAACTTATAGTCTGAAAAAAACAGGGACCCAAGAGACCCAGTACTTC. The chain combines TRBV18 with TRBJ2-5; D may be TRBD1 (6 bases). Germline-derived CDR1 and CDR2 are KGHSH and LQKENI. V was trimmed by 1 base and J by 1 base, leaving 28 bases between them. This CDR3 is built from 21 residues. Together with reference TRBV18 and TRBJ2-5, the CDR3 gives the full variable domain: NAGVMQNPRHLVRRRGQEARLRCSPMKGHSHVYWYRQLPEEGLKFMVYLQKENIIDESGMPKERFSAEFPKEGPSILRIQQVVRGDSAAYFCASSPRTYSLKKTGTQETQYFGPGTRLLVL.

This clone was recorded only once. The V and J genes are TRBV12-3 or TRBV12-4 and TRBJ2-1; no definite D call. Trimming took off 2 bases at V and 16 bases at J, with 12 bases between the two ends. The CDR3 is made up of 11 amino acids. Here the CDR3 reads CASSLIGFPFF. The CDR3 nucleotides read TGTGCCAGCAGTTTAATCGGGTTCCCCTTCTTC.

V gene TRBV4-1 combines with J gene TRBJ1-1, with TRBD1 as a possible D gene (6 bases). V lost 1 base and J lost 1, with 19 bases in between. The germline gives CDR1 MGHRA, CDR2 YSYEKL. The CDR3 length is 18 residues. The CDR3 bases are TGCGCCAGCAGCCAAGGCTGGAATTATGACAGGCCGAACACTGAAGCTTTCTTT. Protein: CASSQGWNYDRPNTEAFF.

This chain uses TRBV7-9 with TRBJ2-7, with TRBD1 matching over 7 bases. There are 14 residues in the CDR3. Germline lookup yields CDR1 SEHNR and CDR2 FQNEAQ (reference sequence). J was trimmed by 2 bases and V by 5 bases; bases with no gene match: 6. The CDR3: CASSPGQLAYEQYF. The CDR3 region has the DNA TGTGCCAGCAGCCCGGGACAGCTAGCCTACGAGCAGTACTTC.

The chain has TRBV11-2 and TRBJ1-2; 7 bases map to TRBD1. CDR1 is SGHAT, CDR2 FQNNGV, per germline. V gave up 5 bases and J gave up 3 bases; unmatched junction bases: 3. The CDR3 sequence is 13 residues long. CDR3: CASSRQGDYGYTF. The CDR3 DNA reads as TGTGCCAGCAGCCGCCAGGGGGACTATGGCTACACCTTC.

The rearrangement links TRBV6-5 to TRBJ1-6, with D perhaps TRBD1 (5 bases). The CDR3 contains 15 residues. The germline V gene has CDR1 MNHEY and CDR2 SVGAGI. The ends were cut back, 7 bases at V and 1 base at J, with 11 bases in the middle. The CDR3 loop is CASIVSGSYNSPLHF. The CDR3 coding sequence is TGTGCCAGCATTGTTTCAGGGTCCTATAATTCACCCCTCCACTTT.

The genes are TRBV11-3 and TRBJ1-5; 8 bases agree with TRBD1. Germline assignment: CDR1 SGHNT and CDR2 YENEEA. Trimming cost V 3 bases and J 10 bases; bases outside gene matches: 5. CDR3 length: 13 amino acids. The CDR3 spells CASSFSGGTPQHF. Written as DNA, the CDR3 is TGTGCCAGCAGCTTTTCAGGGGGCACACCCCAGCATTTT.

The chain combines TRBV6-5 with TRBJ1-4, with D perhaps matching TRBD1 (5 bases). This CDR3 comprises 15 residues. Trimming shortened V by 6 bases and J by 7 bases, and 18 bases separated the two germline ends. CDR1 and CDR2 from the germline V gene are MNHEY and SVGAGI. CDR3 residues: CASRRGGTRGEKLFF. In nucleotides, the CDR3 is TGTGCCAGCAGGCGGGGAGGGACCCGCGGTGAAAAACTGTTTTTT.

This sequence joins TRBV13 and TRBJ1-2, with TRBD1 matching over 8 bases. The CDR3 is 16 amino acids. CDR1 is PRHDT and CDR2 is FYEKMQ in the germline V gene (reference sequence). Trimming cost V 4 bases and J 5 bases; bases outside gene matches: 12. The CDR3 nucleotides are TGTGCCAGCAGCTCACTCGGACCCACAGGGGGATATGGCTACACCTTC. Translating gives CASSSLGPTGGYGYTF.

This chain links TRBV29-1 with TRBJ2-3, with a tentative D call TRBD1 (6 bases). The germline gives CDR1 SQVTM, CDR2 ANQGSEA. The V gene lost 0 bases and the J gene lost 3 bases, with 19 bases spanning the gap. CDR3 length: 17 residues. In nucleotides, the CDR3 is TGCAGCGTTGAAGATCTGGACGCAAGGGGGATGACAGATACGCAGTATTTT. It encodes CSVEDLDARGMTDTQYF.

This chain uses TRBV24-1 with TRBJ2-1; 7 nucleotides match TRBD2. There are 16 residues in the CDR3. V gave up 1 base and J gave up 2 bases; unmatched junction bases: 4. CDR1 and CDR2 from the germline V gene are KGHDR and SFDVKD. The CDR3 reads CATSDLRAGTYNEQFF. CDR3 DNA: TGTGCCACCAGTGATTTAAGAGCGGGGACCTACAATGAGCAGTTCTTC.